This T cell receptor beta chain comes out of a study of T cell changes during pregnancy in multiple sclerosis. Trimming cost V 7 bases and J 3 bases; bases outside gene matches: 15. CDR1 and CDR2 from the germline V gene are SGDLS and YYNGEE. CDR3 size: 17 residues. Assay: immunoSEQ multiplex PCR; the TCRdb copy retains only in-frame clones and omits some. This table holds about 39,000 clones, just over 90% found once. The sample here was CD4+ T cells from peripheral blood mononuclear cells, taken in the first trimester of pregnancy. This rearrangement joins TRBV9 to TRBJ2-3; 9 positions match TRBD2. This sequence originates from a female donor in good health, enrolled as a control in a pregnancy study. In nucleotides, the CDR3 is TGTGCCAGCTCCCAGCTTGGTAGCGGGGGACTGACAGATACGCAGTATTTT. It codes for CASSQLGSGGLTDTQYF.